Listed below are T cell receptor beta chains from one sample, sequenced in a study of CXCR3-negative and CXCR3-positive naive CD8 T cells. TCRdb re-analyzed the 5' RACE reads; it lists each CDR3 protein once, without DNA. The listing records 90,000 to 150,000 distinct CDR3 sequences. Sequenced input: naive CXCR3+ CD8+ T cells from blood. These receptors were taken from a human donor in good health. Some clones in this sample may be carry-over from other donors' samples. Both conserved end residues are part of each CDR3. Each record gives: J gene, V gene, CDR3 protein.

J gene: TRBJ2-5
V gene: TRBV15
CDR3 protein: CATSSAVEQETQYF

J gene: TRBJ2-5
V gene: TRBV20-1
CDR3 protein: CSAQDVSGPQETQYF

J gene: TRBJ1-6
V gene: TRBV28
CDR3 protein: CASSSKNNSPLHF

J gene: TRBJ1-1
V gene: TRBV21-1
CDR3 protein: CASSKVRGIGNTEAFF

J gene: TRBJ2-7
V gene: TRBV27
CDR3 protein: CASSLSGTGIYEQYF

J gene: TRBJ2-3
V gene: TRBV7-9
CDR3 protein: CASSPQGADTQYF

J gene: TRBJ2-1
V gene: TRBV19
CDR3 protein: CASSIVGGGNEQFF

J gene: TRBJ2-7
V gene: TRBV7-9
CDR3 protein: CASSPPGTERAYEQYF

J gene: TRBJ2-1
V gene: TRBV4-1
CDR3 protein: CASSQGERERDEQFF

J gene: TRBJ2-7
V gene: TRBV29-1
CDR3 protein: CSVVDRNEQYF

J gene: TRBJ2-2
V gene: TRBV7-9
CDR3 protein: CASSLVSNTGELFF

J gene: TRBJ2-7
V gene: TRBV20-1
CDR3 protein: CSATLLVAGGRAYEQYF

J gene: TRBJ2-1
V gene: TRBV9
CDR3 protein: CASSARTGSNEQFF

J gene: TRBJ1-2
V gene: TRBV19
CDR3 protein: CASWGSLYGYTF

J gene: TRBJ2-3
V gene: TRBV18
CDR3 protein: CASSPPLGRDTQYF

J gene: TRBJ2-1
V gene: TRBV19
CDR3 protein: CASSIEDRDSYNEQFF

J gene: TRBJ2-3
V gene: TRBV12-3/TRBV12-4
CDR3 protein: CASSFAGTGGGDTQYF

J gene: TRBJ2-2
V gene: TRBV28
CDR3 protein: CASSFYRGRSGELFF

J gene: TRBJ2-2
V gene: TRBV11-2
CDR3 protein: CASSPAGDTGELFF

J gene: TRBJ2-7
V gene: TRBV30
CDR3 protein: CAWSVASSYEQYF

J gene: TRBJ2-7
V gene: TRBV5-6
CDR3 protein: CASSLGTSLYEQYF

J gene: TRBJ2-3
V gene: TRBV7-9
CDR3 protein: CASRGQGGSDTQYF

J gene: TRBJ1-1
V gene: TRBV29-1
CDR3 protein: CSVEEGDTEAFF

J gene: TRBJ2-7
V gene: TRBV28
CDR3 protein: CASRIQQTGSDEQYF

J gene: TRBJ2-1
V gene: TRBV27
CDR3 protein: CASSLSGNNEQFF

J gene: TRBJ2-7
V gene: TRBV20-1
CDR3 protein: CSARSRGQGSYEQYF

J gene: TRBJ2-2
V gene: TRBV7-2
CDR3 protein: CASSLHGYNTAELFF

J gene: TRBJ2-7
V gene: TRBV7-9
CDR3 protein: CASSISGAPGGEQYF

J gene: TRBJ1-1
V gene: TRBV4-2
CDR3 protein: CASSAGGGRTEAFF

J gene: TRBJ2-2
V gene: TRBV6-5
CDR3 protein: CASSYRGGTGELFF

J gene: TRBJ2-7
V gene: TRBV12-3/TRBV12-4
CDR3 protein: CASTFNRDRQYF

J gene: TRBJ2-7
V gene: TRBV2
CDR3 protein: CASSPGLYEQYF

J gene: TRBJ1-1
V gene: TRBV11-2
CDR3 protein: CASSLGSGTEAFF

J gene: TRBJ1-1
V gene: TRBV21-1
CDR3 protein: CASSNARGRDRVNDEAFF

J gene: TRBJ1-5
V gene: TRBV20-1
CDR3 protein: CSARGRLAAGLFQPQHF

J gene: TRBJ2-7
V gene: TRBV7-8
CDR3 protein: CATGGTLYEQYF

J gene: TRBJ2-1
V gene: TRBV10-3
CDR3 protein: CAISDAVYNEQFF

J gene: TRBJ1-2
V gene: TRBV29-1
CDR3 protein: CSVDRGNGYTF

J gene: TRBJ2-6
V gene: TRBV29-1
CDR3 protein: CSVLTVSGANVLTF

J gene: TRBJ2-1
V gene: TRBV9
CDR3 protein: CASSVAGEGRYNEQFF

J gene: TRBJ1-1
V gene: TRBV20-1
CDR3 protein: CSARPTGITEAFF

J gene: TRBJ1-2
V gene: TRBV12-3/TRBV12-4
CDR3 protein: CASSSVQGLNYGYTF

J gene: TRBJ2-3
V gene: TRBV12-3/TRBV12-4
CDR3 protein: CASTLTDTQYF

J gene: TRBJ1-6
V gene: TRBV29-1
CDR3 protein: CSVEEDLGSYNSPLHF

J gene: TRBJ2-7
V gene: TRBV29-1
CDR3 protein: CSVTPPGQGYEQYF

J gene: TRBJ2-7
V gene: TRBV2
CDR3 protein: CASSEGDYEQYF

J gene: TRBJ1-1
V gene: TRBV28
CDR3 protein: CASSSVWGDTEAFF

J gene: TRBJ2-1
V gene: TRBV7-6
CDR3 protein: CASSNPGDSGGTYNEQFF